This T cell receptor (beta chain) was sequenced for a study of a mutant IDH1 vaccine in newly diagnosed glioma. About the study: Patients had eight vaccinations, in weeks 1, 3, 5, 7, 11, 15, 19 and 23. Treated patients were approximately 62% male, roughly 38% female, mean age 40.4 years. Findings and caveats of the study: Altogether, 80% to 95% of patients exhibited vaccine-induced immune responses.

Time point meaning: week 5, during vaccination. Vaccine doses each comprised 300 ug of mutant IDH1 20-mer peptide, with topical imiquimod. New WHO grade 3 or 4 astrocytomas that were IDH1-mutant and ATRX-lost had been found in donors. The CDR3 runs 14 residues. The ends were cut back, 7 bases at V and 0 bases at J, with 12 bases in the middle. Germline V gene data show CDR1 as SQVTM and CDR2 as ANQGSEA. As to this clone: As yet, its antigen is unknown.

Repertoires were generated with immunoSEQ multiplex PCR, while TCRdb's copy carries only in-frame clones and drops some. The sample has 20,000 to 30,000 clones; roughly 80% are singletons. This clonotype was obtained from a man between 40 and 49 years old with glioma. Some clones in this sample may be carry-over from other donors' samples. The V and J genes are TRBV29-1 and TRBJ1-4, with D possibly matching TRBD1 (5 bases). The sample here was PBMCs, taken from a glioma patient whose treatment included an IDH1 peptide vaccine. CDR3 amino acids: CSAGDGTTNEKLFF. DNA for the CDR3: TGCAGCGCCGGGGACGGAACAACTAATGAAAAACTGTTTTTT.